The rows below give T cell receptor beta chains drawn from one sample of a study of CD8 T cells in ankylosing spondylitis. From the 5' RACE reads, TCRdb called clonotypes with MiXCR, one entry per CDR3 protein. The sample has roughly 150,000 distinct CDR3 sequences, around a third seen once; the top ten hold 6%. The sample taken for sequencing was synovial fluid, either unsorted or a sorted T cell fraction (not recorded which). These receptor sequences come from a male donor with ankylosing spondylitis. The CDR3 runs from the conserved cysteine through the conserved F or W. D genes are given only for firm matches. The size field is filled for only some rows; it gives once, few, many or a size class.

>TRBV12-3/TRBV12-4|TRBJ2-7|.|.
CASSPTSSPGEQYF
TGTGCCAGCAGTCCTACTAGCTCCCCTGGGGAGCAGTACTTC
>TRBV10-3|TRBJ2-5|.|few
CAINGQLEETQYF
TGTGCCATCAACGGGCAATTGGAGGAGACCCAGTACTTC
>TRBV28|TRBJ1-6|TRBD1|.
CASSLGTGYNSPLHF
TGTGCCAGCAGTCTCGGGACAGGGTATAATTCACCCCTCCACTTT
>TRBV18|TRBJ2-3|.|.
CASSPDSSDTQYF
TGTGCCAGCTCACCAGATTCTAGTGATACGCAGTATTTT
>TRBV7-2|TRBJ2-3|TRBD1|few
CASKGGRSTDTQYF
TGTGCCAGCAAAGGGGGCAGGAGCACAGATACGCAGTATTTT
>TRBV21-1|TRBJ1-5|.|few
CASSKLGGDKTGSNQPQHF
TGTGCCAGCAGCAAATTAGGAGGGGACAAGACAGGTAGCAATCAGCCCCAGCATTTT
>TRBV20-1|TRBJ2-2|.|once
CSVNLVAGELFF
TGCAGTGTAAACCTAGTTGCCGGGGAGCTGTTTTTT
>TRBV16|TRBJ1-3|TRBD1|.
CASHGGTGASGNTIYF
TGTGCCAGCCATGGCGGGACAGGTGCCTCTGGAAACACCATATATTTT
>TRBV29-1|TRBJ2-1|.|few
CSVSSRGSTYNEQFF
TGCAGCGTATCTTCACGGGGCTCAACCTACAATGAGCAGTTCTTC
>TRBV5-4|TRBJ1-1|.|.
CASSWSLGMADTEAFF
TGTGCCAGCAGCTGGTCCCTCGGGATGGCGGACACTGAAGCTTTCTTT